The T cell receptor beta chain described here comes from a study of early T cells in non-severe SARS-CoV-2 infection. TCRdb passed the 5' RACE reads through MiXCR, listing each CDR3 protein once. This sample yields tens of thousands of distinct CDR3 sequences, of which around 6.5% are seen a single time; 2.8% belongs to the top ten. This CDR3 comprises 11 residues. Trimming pared 7 bases from V and 5 bases from J, leaving 9 bases between. Germline V gives CDR1 MNHEY, CDR2 SVGEGT. The chain recombines TRBV6-2 or TRBV6-3 with TRBJ2-7; the D is unclear. The receptor's source is an adult who was a healthcare worker with PCR-confirmed SARS-CoV-2 infection or an uninfected control (not recorded which). The starting material was whole blood, obtained at baseline. CDR3 DNA: TGTGCCAGCACCAAAGGACACGAGCAGTACTTC. Protein: CASTKGHEQYF.